The 7 T cell receptor beta chains listed next were all sequenced from one sample in a study of tissue T cells after allogeneic stem cell transplantation. This table comes from immunoSEQ multiplex PCR, and its TCRdb copy is limited to in-frame clones, with some not included. Among about 3,900 clones listed, about 74% were seen once. The specimen comprised left colon tissue, sampled at autopsy. The source of these receptors is a woman aged 18-49 years with breast cancer.

J is TRBJ2-5 and V is TRBV29-1, with a tentative D call TRBD1 (6 bases). This CDR3 spans 16 amino acids. V was cut by 0 bases and J by 5 bases, with 19 bases left in between. CDR1 and CDR2 from the germline V gene are SQVTM and ANQGSEA. Here the CDR3 DNA reads TGCAGCGTTGAAGACCCCTGGACAGAAAAGTCGGAGACCCAGTACTTC. Translating gives CSVEDPWTEKSETQYF. The entire variable domain, with the rest obtained from reference TRBV29-1 and TRBJ2-5, is as follows: SAVISQKPSRDICQRGTSLTIQCQVDSQVTMMFWYRQQPGQSLTLIATANQGSEATYESGFVIDKFPISRPNLTFSTLTVSNMSPEDSSIYLCSVEDPWTEKSETQYFGPGTRLLVL.

The chain combines TRBV6-6 with TRBJ2-1, with D tentatively TRBD1 or TRBD2 (5 bases each). The CDR3 runs 13 residues. V was clipped by 2 bases and J by 8 bases, with 10 bases between them. CDR1 is MNHNY and CDR2 is SVGAGI in the germline V gene (reference sequence). As DNA, the CDR3 is TGTGCCAGCAGTTACAACGGGGACCATGAGCAGTTCTTC. Protein product: CASSYNGDHEQFF.

The V gene is TRBV6-5, the J gene TRBJ1-2; D unresolved. This CDR3 spans 13 amino acids. Germline CDR1 and CDR2: MNHEY and SVGAGI. The V end was cut by 7 bases, the J end by 4 bases, with 13 bases between. As DNA, the CDR3 is TGTGCCAGCACGCAGATTCAGTTCTATGGCTACACCTTC. Translated: CASTQIQFYGYTF.

By share, this clone counts as large. CDR3 in amino acids: CASSQDVGQPQHF. The CDR3 nucleotides are TGTGCCAGCAGCCAAGATGTAGGCCAGCCCCAGCATTTT. The rearrangement joins TRBV3-1 (or the pseudogene TRBV3-2) to TRBJ1-5, with D unclear. The CDR3 is 13 residues long. Germline V gene sequence: CDR1 LGHDT, CDR2 YNNKEL (reference sequence). Trimming cost V 0 bases and J 7 bases, with 7 bases left between them.

V is TRBV7-9 and J is TRBJ1-1; 8 bases align to TRBD1. V shed 4 bases, J shed 10 bases, and the junction held 8 bases outside the gene matches. Germline CDR1 is SEHNR and CDR2 is FQNEAQ (reference sequence). The CDR3 is 13 amino acids. CDR3 in DNA: TGTGCCAGCAGCTCAGACAGGGGCGGGAGAGCTTTCTTT. Protein sequence: CASSSDRGGRAFF.

The V and J genes are TRBV6-5 and TRBJ2-1; perhaps D is TRBD1 or TRBD2 (5 bases each). CDR3 length: 14 residues. Trimming removed 6 bases from V and 9 bases from J, with 18 bases in between. Germline CDR1 reads MNHEY; CDR2 reads SVGAGI. CDR3 region: CASRSPGHRAEQFF. CDR3 coding DNA: TGTGCCAGCAGATCCCCGGGGCATAGGGCTGAGCAGTTCTTC.

This rearrangement joins TRBV23-1 to TRBJ1-4; a possible D gene is TRBD1 (5 bases). TRBV23-1 carries the ORF label, with uncertain function. This CDR3 contains 13 residues. V lost 7 bases and J 14 bases, leaving 20 bases between the germline ends. The CDR3 is CASNYDGGVTLFF. The CDR3 nucleotides read TGCGCCAGCAATTACGACGGGGGGGTAACCCTGTTTTTT.